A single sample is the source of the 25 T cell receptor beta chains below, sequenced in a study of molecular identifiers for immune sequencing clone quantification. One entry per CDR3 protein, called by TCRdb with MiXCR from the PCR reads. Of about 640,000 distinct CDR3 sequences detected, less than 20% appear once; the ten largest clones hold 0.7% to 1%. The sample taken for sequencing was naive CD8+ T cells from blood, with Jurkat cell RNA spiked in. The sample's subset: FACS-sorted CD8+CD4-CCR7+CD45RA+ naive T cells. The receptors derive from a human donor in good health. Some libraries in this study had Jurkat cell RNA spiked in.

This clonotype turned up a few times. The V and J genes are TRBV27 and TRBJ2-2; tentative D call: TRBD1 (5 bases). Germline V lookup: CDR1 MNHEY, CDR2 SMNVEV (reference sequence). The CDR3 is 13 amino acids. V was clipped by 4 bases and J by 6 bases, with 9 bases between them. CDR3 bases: TGTGCCAGCAGTTCCCAGACAGCCGGGGAGCTGTTTTTT. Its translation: CASSSQTAGELFF.

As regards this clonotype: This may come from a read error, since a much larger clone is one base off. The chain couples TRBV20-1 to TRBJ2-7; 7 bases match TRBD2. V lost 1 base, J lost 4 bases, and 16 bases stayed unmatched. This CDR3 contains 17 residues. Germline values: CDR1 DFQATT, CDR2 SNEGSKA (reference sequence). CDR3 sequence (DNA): TGCAGTGCTAGAGTCGGATTAGTGGGAGGGCCGGGATACGAGCAGTACTTC. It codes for CSARVGLVGGPGYEQYF.

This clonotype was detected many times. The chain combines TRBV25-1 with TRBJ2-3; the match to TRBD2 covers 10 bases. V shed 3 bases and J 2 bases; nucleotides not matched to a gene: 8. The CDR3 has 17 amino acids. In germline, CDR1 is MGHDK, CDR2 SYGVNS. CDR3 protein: CASSEFGLAVTTDTQYF. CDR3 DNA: TGTGCCAGCAGTGAGTTCGGACTAGCGGTAACCACAGATACGCAGTATTTT.

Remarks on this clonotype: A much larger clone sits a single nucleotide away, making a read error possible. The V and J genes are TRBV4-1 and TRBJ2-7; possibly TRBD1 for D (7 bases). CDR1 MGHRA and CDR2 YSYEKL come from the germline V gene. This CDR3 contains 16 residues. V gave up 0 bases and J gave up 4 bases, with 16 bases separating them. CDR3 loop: CASSQDPGAGGYEQYF. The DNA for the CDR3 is TGCGCCAGCAGCCAAGATCCCGGGGCAGGGGGGTACGAGCAGTACTTC.

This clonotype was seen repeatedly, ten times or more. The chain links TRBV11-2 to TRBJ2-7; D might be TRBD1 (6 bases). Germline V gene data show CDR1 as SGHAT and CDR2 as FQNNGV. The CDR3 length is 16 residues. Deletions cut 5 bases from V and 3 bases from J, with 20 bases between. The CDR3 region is CASSPYPTGPLYEQYF. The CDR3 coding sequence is TGTGCCAGCAGCCCATACCCTACAGGGCCCCTCTACGAGCAGTACTTC.

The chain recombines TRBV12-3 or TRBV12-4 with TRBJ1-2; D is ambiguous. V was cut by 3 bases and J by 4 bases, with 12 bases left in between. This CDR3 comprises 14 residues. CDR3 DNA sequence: TGTGCCAGCAGTTTCGGCCCTTCTGCCTATGGCTACACCTTC. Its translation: CASSFGPSAYGYTF.

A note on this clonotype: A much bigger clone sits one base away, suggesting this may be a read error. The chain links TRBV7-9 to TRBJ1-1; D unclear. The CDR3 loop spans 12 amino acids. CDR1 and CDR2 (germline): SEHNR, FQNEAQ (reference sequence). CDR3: CAGRPLSTEAFF. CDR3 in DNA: TGTGCCGGCAGACCCTTAAGCACTGAAGCTTTCTTT.

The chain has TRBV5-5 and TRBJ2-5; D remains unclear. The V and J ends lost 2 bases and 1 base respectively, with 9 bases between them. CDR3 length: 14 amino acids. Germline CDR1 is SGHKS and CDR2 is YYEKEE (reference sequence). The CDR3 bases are TGTGCCAGCAGCTTTATCGGGTCCCAAGAGACCCAGTACTTC. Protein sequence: CASSFIGSQETQYF.

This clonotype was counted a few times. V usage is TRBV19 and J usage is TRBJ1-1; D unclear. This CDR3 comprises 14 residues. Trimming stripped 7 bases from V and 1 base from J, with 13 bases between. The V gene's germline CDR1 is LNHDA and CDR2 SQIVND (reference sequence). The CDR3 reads CASTDSRSNTEAFF. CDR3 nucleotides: TGTGCCAGTACCGACTCCAGGTCGAACACTGAAGCTTTCTTT. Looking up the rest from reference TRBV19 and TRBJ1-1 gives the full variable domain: DGGITQSPKYLFRKEGQNVTLSCEQNLNHDAMYWYRQDPGQGLRLIYYSQIVNDFQKGDIAEGYSVSREKKESFPLTVTSAQKNPTAFYLCASTDSRSNTEAFFGQGTRLTVV.

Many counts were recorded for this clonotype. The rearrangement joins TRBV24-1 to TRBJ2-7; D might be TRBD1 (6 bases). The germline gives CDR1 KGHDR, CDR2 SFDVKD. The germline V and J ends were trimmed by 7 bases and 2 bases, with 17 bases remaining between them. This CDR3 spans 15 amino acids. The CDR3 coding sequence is TGTGCCACCAGGACAGGCCGGCCTTACCCCTACGAGCAGTACTTC. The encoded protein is CATRTGRPYPYEQYF.

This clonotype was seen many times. CDR3 sequence: CSARDGRNPNYGYTF. CDR3 DNA: TGCAGTGCTAGAGATGGAAGGAACCCTAACTATGGCTACACCTTC. V usage is TRBV20-1 and J usage is TRBJ1-2; no clear D gene. Per the germline V gene, CDR1 is DFQATT and CDR2 is SNEGSKA (reference sequence). The V end lost 0 bases, the J end lost 0 bases, and 11 bases lay between the germline ends. This CDR3 comprises 15 residues.

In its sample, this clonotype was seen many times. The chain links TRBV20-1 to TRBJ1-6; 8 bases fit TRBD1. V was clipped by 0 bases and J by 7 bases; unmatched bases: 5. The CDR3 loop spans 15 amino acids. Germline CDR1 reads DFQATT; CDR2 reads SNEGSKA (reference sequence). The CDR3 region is CSARDRGQGNSPLHF. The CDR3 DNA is TGCAGTGCTAGAGATCGAGGACAGGGAAATTCACCCCTCCACTTT.

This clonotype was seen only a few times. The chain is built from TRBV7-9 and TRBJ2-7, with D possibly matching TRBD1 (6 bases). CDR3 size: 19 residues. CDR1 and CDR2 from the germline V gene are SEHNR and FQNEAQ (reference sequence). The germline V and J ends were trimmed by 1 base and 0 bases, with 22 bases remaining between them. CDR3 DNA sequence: TGTGCCAGCAGCTTAGGGGCGACAGGTAACAATGTCCGCTCCTACGAGCAGTACTTC. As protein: CASSLGATGNNVRSYEQYF.

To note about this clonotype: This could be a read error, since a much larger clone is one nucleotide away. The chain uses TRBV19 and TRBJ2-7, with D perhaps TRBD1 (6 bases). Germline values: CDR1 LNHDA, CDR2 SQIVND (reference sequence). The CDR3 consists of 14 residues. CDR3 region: CASSITGNSCEQYF. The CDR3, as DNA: TGTGCCAGTAGTATCACAGGGAACTCCTGCGAGCAGTACTTC.

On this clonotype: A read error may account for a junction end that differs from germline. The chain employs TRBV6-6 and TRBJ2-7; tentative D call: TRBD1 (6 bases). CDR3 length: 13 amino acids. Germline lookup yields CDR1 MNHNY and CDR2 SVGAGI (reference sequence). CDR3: CASKVGGSYEQHF. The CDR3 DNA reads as TGTGCTAGCAAAGTTGGGGGCTCCTACGAGCAGCACTTC.

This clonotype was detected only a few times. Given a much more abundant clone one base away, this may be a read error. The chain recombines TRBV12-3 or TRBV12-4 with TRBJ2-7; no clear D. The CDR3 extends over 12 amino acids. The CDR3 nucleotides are TGTGGCAGCAGTTTAATCTGGGTCGAGCAGTACTTC. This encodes CGSSLIWVEQYF.

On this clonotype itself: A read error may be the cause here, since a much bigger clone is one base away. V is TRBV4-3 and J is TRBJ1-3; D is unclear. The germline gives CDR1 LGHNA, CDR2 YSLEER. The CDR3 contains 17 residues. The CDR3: CASSQDGGPVPGNIIYF. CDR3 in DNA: TGCGCCAGCAGCCAAGATGGAGGCCCGGTCCCTGGAAACATCATATATTTT.

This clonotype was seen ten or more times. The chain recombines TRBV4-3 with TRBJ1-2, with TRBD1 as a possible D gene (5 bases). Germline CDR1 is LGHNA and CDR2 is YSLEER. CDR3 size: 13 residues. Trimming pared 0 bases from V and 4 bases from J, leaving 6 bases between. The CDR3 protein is CASSQEQGYGYTF. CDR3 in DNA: TGCGCCAGCAGCCAAGAGCAGGGCTATGGCTACACCTTC.

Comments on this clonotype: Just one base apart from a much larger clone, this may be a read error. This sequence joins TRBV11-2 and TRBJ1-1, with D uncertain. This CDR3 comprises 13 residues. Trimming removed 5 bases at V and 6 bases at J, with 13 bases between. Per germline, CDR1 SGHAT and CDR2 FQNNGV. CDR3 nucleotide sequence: TGTGCCAGCAGCCTCTATACTAGCGCTGAAGCTTTCTTT. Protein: CASSLYTSAEAFF. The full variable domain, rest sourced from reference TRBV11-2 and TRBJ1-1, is EAGVAQSPRYKIIEKRQSVAFWCNPISGHATLYWYQQILGQGPKLLIQFQNNGVVDDSQLPKDRFSAERLKGVDSTLKIQPAKLEDSAVYLCASSLYTSAEAFFGQGTRLTVV.

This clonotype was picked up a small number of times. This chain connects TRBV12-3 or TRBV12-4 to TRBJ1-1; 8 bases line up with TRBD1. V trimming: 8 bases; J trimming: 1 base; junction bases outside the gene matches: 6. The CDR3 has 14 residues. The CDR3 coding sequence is TGTGCCAGCGGTCCGGACAGGGCGAACACTGAAGCTTTCTTT. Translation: CASGPDRANTEAFF.

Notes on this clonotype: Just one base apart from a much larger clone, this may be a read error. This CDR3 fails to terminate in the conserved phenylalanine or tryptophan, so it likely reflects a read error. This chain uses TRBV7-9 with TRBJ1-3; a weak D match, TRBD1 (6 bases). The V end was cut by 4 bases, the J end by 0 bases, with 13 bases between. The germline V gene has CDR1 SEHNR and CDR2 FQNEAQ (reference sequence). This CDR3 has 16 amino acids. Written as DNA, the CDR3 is TGTGCCAGCAGCTCATACCAGGGGTACTCTGGAAACACCATATATTGT. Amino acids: CASSSYQGYSGNTIYC.

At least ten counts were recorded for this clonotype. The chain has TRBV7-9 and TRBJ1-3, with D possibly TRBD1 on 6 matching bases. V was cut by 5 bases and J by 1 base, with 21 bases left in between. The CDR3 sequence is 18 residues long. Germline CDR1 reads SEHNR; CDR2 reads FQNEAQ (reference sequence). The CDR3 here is CASSRKVDTGYSGNTIYF. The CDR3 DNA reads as TGTGCCAGCAGCCGGAAGGTCGACACAGGGTATTCTGGAAACACCATATATTTT.

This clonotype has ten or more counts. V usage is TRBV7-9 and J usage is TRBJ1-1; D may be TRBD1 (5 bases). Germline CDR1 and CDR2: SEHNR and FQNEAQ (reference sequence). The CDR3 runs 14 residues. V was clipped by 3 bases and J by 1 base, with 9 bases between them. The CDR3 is CASSFKGQNTEAFF. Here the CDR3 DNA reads TGTGCCAGCAGCTTTAAGGGGCAGAACACTGAAGCTTTCTTT.

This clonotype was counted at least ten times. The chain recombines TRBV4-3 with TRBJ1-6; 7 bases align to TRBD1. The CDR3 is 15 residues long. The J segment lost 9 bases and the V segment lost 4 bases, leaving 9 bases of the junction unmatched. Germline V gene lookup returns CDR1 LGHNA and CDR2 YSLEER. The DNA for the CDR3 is TGCGCCAGCAGCCCCGGGACAGCAATAACTTCACCCCTCCACTTT. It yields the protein CASSPGTAITSPLHF.

The chain's CDR3 is CASSQTGTGYSPLHF. The CDR3 nucleotides read TGTGCCAGCAGCCAAACCGGGACAGGGTATTCACCCCTCCACTTT. The chain joins TRBV3-1 to TRBJ1-6; 9 nucleotides line up with TRBD1. The CDR3 extends over 15 amino acids. From germline, CDR1 is LGHDT and CDR2 YNNKEL (reference sequence). The trim removed 2 bases at V and 8 bases at J, leaving 4 bases unmatched.